This note documents a single TCR beta chain sequence. The CDR3 totals 15 residues. Germline V lookup: CDR1 SGHVS, CDR2 FQNEAQ. Trimming took off 3 bases at V and 7 bases at J, with 16 bases between the two ends. The data stem from a study of blood T cell repertoires in COVID-19. Only in-frame clones appear in the TCRdb table, and some are missing; sequencing was by immunoSEQ multiplex PCR. The sample lists just over 350,000 clones, 86% seen once, with about 7.1% in the top ten. This chain links TRBV7-8 with TRBJ2-1, with D possibly TRBD2 on 5 matching bases. This sequence was found in a woman aged 60-75 years with COVID-19, enrolled during active disease. Sequenced input: peripheral blood. The CDR3 nucleotides are TGTGCCAGCAGCTTGCGGGCTACGACTCATAATGAGCAGTTCTTC. Its protein is CASSLRATTHNEQFF.